The 3 T cell receptor beta chains in this list originate from one sample, sequenced in a study of T cell repertoires in cytomegalovirus infection. In TCRdb, the reads were re-called with MiXCR into one record per CDR3 protein. Of about 920,000 distinct CDR3 sequences detected, around 31% appear once; the ten largest clones hold 11% to 15%. For these receptors, no antigen is known. The sequencing used cultured CD8+ T cells from PBMCs, collected from culture after CMV antigen stimulation. The receptors originated from a human donor in good health (CMV status not recorded). Some clones in this sample may be carry-over from other donors' samples.

This clonotype occurred once. The chain combines TRBV7-4 with TRBJ2-1; either TRBD1 or TRBD2 may supply D (5 bases each). The CDR3 runs to 12 residues. Trimming took off 5 bases at V and 14 bases at J, with 16 bases between the two ends. Germline CDR1 SGHVT, CDR2 SQSDAQ. CDR3 nucleotides: TGTGCCAGCAGCCCTAGGGACGGTATTGAGTTCTTC. Translating gives CASSPRDGIEFF. The full variable domain, with the rest looked up from reference TRBV7-4 and TRBJ2-1, is GAGVSQSPRYKVAKRGRDVALRCDSISGHVTLYWYRQTLGQGSEVLTYSQSDAQRDKSGRPSGRFSAERPERSVSTLKIQRTEQGDSAVYLCASSPRDGIEFFGPGTRLTVL.

This clonotype was seen at least ten times. This chain joins TRBV7-8 and TRBJ2-1; 14 positions agree with TRBD2. There are 17 residues in the CDR3. Germline CDR1 is SGHVS and CDR2 is FQNEAQ. J was trimmed by 3 bases and V by 5 bases; bases with no gene match: 6. DNA of the CDR3: TGTGCCAGCAGCCCGGGGACTAGCGGGGGACTCTACAATGAGCAGTTCTTC. As protein: CASSPGTSGGLYNEQFF.

This clonotype showed up just once. J is TRBJ1-2 and V is TRBV7-9; D is unclear. V was shortened by 4 bases and J by 8 bases, with 14 bases between the two germline ends. The length of the CDR3 is 13 residues. From germline, CDR1 is SEHNR and CDR2 FQNEAQ (reference sequence). The CDR3 nucleotides read TGTGCCAGCAGCTCCCCGACAAGGTACGGCTACACCTTC. Amino acids: CASSSPTRYGYTF.